One sample yielded the 5 T cell receptor beta chains listed below, sequenced in a study of shared clonotypes between healthy human individuals. Generated by immunoSEQ multiplex PCR, the TCRdb table keeps only in-frame clones and is missing some. The sample has some 350,000 clones, over 65% seen once; the top ten hold 10% to 13%. The specimen was memory CD4+ T cells sorted from blood. Subset reported: CD45RA-negative fraction. These receptors all come from a young man in good health.

The V call is TRBV5-6, the J call TRBJ2-7; 10 bases line up with TRBD1. The J segment lost 5 bases and the V segment lost 4 bases, leaving 9 bases of the junction unmatched. This CDR3 is 15 amino acids long. Germline CDR1 and CDR2: SGHDT and YYEEEE. CDR3 sequence: CASSVSGTGANEQYF. The CDR3 region has the DNA TGTGCCAGCAGCGTCTCTGGGACAGGGGCTAACGAGCAGTACTTC.

This clone was seen at least ten times. V usage is TRBV9 and J usage is TRBJ2-7, with a weak D call TRBD1 (5 bases). The CDR3 has 15 amino acids. Germline-derived CDR1 and CDR2 are SGDLS and YYNGEE. Trimming removed 0 bases from V and 3 bases from J, with 13 bases in between. CDR3 residues: CASSVAGFGVYEQYF. CDR3 in DNA: TGTGCCAGCAGCGTAGCAGGGTTTGGAGTCTACGAGCAGTACTTC.

This chain links TRBV5-4 with TRBJ2-3; 12 bases match TRBD2. CDR1 is SGHNT, CDR2 YYREEE, per germline (reference sequence). CDR3 length: 17 residues. The J segment lost 1 base and the V segment lost 0 bases, leaving 3 bases of the junction unmatched. The DNA for the CDR3 is TGTGCCAGCAGCTTGGGGGGACTAGCGGGCCGCACAGATACGCAGTATTTT. Translation: CASSLGGLAGRTDTQYF.

The chain is built from TRBV5-1 and TRBJ1-1, with a possible D match to TRBD1 (6 bases). Germline V gene lookup returns CDR1 SGHRS and CDR2 YFSETQ. This CDR3 region has 14 residues. Trimming pared 4 bases from V and 0 bases from J, leaving 10 bases between. Written as DNA, the CDR3 is TGCGCCAGCAGCCCAGGGGCAGTGAACACTGAAGCTTTCTTT. This codes for CASSPGAVNTEAFF.

In its sample, this clone was seen many times. The gene calls are TRBV6-1 and TRBJ2-1, with D unresolved. Germline V gene data show CDR1 as MNHNS and CDR2 as SASEGT. The CDR3 totals 13 residues. The V end lost 5 bases, the J end lost 9 bases, and 14 bases lay between the germline ends. CDR3 region: CASSTFKQGEQFF. CDR3 nucleotide sequence: TGTGCCAGCAGTACATTCAAGCAAGGTGAGCAGTTCTTC.